What follows is one TCR beta chain and its context. The CDR3 is 10 amino acids. Germline V gene data show CDR1 as SNHLY and CDR2 as FYNNEI. The ends were cut back, 6 bases at V and 5 bases at J, with 5 bases in the middle. Per the original data handling: Reference gene primers were amplified, and this amplification served to estimate nucleated cell counts. Sequencing used immunoSEQ multiplex PCR; TCRdb keeps in-frame clones, though not all of them. V and J calls and clone size come straight from that table; D and trimming were deduced from the DNA. Of about 270,000 clones listed, around 82% are singletons. The data were taken from a study of blood T cell repertoires in COVID-19. Study summary: Sites across the United States, Italy and Spain contributed samples from acute and convalescent COVID-19. Sources were T cells, B-cell-depleted T cells, or PBMCs; the material itself was cDNA or gDNA.

The origin of this receptor is a woman in her fifties or sixties who had recovered from COVID-19. This chain links TRBV2 with TRBJ2-7; no definite D call. What was sequenced was peripheral blood. The CDR3 protein is CASRENEQYF. CDR3 sequence (DNA): TGTGCCAGCAGGGAGAACGAGCAGTACTTC.